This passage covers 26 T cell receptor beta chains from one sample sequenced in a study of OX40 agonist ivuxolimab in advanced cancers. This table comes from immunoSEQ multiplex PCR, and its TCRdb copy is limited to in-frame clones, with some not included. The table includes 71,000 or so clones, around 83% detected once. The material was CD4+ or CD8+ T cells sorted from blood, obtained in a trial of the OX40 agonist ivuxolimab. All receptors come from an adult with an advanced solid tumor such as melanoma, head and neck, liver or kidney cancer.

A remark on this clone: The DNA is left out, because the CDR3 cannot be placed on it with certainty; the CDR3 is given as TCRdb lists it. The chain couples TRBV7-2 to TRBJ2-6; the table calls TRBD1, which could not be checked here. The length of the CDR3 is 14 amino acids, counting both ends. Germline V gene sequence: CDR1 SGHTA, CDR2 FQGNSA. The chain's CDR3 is CASSFGSGANVLAF.

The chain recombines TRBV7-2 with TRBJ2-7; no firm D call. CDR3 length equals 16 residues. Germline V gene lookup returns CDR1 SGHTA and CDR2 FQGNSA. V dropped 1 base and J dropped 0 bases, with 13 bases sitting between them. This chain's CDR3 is CASSLVGGGYSYEQYF. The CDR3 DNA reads TGTGCCAGCAGCTTAGTTGGCGGCGGATACTCCTACGAGCAGTACTTC. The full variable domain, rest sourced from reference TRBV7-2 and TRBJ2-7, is GAGVSQSPSNKVTEKGKDVELRCDPISGHTALYWYRQSLGQGLEFLIYFQGNSAPDKSGLPSDRFSAERTGGSVSTLTIQRTQQEDSAVYLCASSLVGGGYSYEQYFGPGTRLTVT.

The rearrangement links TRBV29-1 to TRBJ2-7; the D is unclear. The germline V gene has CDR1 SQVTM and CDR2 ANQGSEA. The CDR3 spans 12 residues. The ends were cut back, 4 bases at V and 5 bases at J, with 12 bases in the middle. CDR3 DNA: TGCAGCGTTGCTGTAAGTTCTCACGAGCAGTACTTC. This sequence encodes CSVAVSSHEQYF.

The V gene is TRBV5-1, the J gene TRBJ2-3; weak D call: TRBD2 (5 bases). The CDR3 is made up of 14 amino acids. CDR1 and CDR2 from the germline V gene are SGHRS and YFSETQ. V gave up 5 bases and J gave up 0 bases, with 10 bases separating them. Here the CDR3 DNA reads TGCGCCAGCAGGAGGACTCCTAGCACAGATACGCAGTATTTT. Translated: CASRRTPSTDTQYF.

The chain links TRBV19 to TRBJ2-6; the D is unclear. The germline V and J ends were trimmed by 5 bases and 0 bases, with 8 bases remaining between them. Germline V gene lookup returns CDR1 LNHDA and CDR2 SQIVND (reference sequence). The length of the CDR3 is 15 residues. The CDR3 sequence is CASSFQDSGANVLTF. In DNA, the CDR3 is TGTGCCAGTAGTTTCCAAGACTCTGGGGCCAACGTCCTGACTTTC.

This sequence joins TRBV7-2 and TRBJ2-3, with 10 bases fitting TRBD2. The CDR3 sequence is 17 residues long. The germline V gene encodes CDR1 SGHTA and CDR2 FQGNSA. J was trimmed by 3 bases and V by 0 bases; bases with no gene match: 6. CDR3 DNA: TGTGCCAGCAGCTTAGCTAGCGGGAGGCTCCAAACAGATACGCAGTATTTT. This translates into CASSLASGRLQTDTQYF. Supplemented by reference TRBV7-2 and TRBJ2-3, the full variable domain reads GAGVSQSPSNKVTEKGKDVELRCDPISGHTALYWYRQSLGQGLEFLIYFQGNSAPDKSGLPSDRFSAERTGGSVSTLTIQRTQQEDSAVYLCASSLASGRLQTDTQYFGPGTRLTVL.

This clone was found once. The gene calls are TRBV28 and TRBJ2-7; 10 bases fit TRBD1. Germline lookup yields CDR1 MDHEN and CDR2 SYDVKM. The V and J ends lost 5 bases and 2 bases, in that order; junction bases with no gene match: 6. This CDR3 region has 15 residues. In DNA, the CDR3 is TGTGCCAGCAGTCTCCCGGGACAGGGGACCTACGAGCAGTACTTC. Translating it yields CASSLPGQGTYEQYF.

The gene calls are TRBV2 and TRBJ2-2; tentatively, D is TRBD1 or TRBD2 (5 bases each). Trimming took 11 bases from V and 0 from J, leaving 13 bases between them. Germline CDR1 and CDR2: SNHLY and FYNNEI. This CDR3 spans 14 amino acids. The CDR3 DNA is TGTGCCCCCAGACGGGGCCCGAACACCGGGGAGCTGTTTTTT. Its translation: CAPRRGPNTGELFF.

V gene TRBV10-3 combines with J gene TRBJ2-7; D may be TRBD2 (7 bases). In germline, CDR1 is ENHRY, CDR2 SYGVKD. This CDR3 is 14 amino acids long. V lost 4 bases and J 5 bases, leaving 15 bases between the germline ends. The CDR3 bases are TGTGCCATCAGTGTACGAGGGGGGGGAGACGAGCAGTACTTC. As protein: CAISVRGGGDEQYF.

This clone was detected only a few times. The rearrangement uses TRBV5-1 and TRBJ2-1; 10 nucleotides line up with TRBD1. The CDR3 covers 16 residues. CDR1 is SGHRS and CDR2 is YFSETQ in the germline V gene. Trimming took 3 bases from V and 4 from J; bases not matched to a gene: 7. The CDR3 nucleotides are TGCGCCAGCAGCTACTGGACAGGGGGTACTTACAATGAGCAGTTCTTC. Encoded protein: CASSYWTGGTYNEQFF.

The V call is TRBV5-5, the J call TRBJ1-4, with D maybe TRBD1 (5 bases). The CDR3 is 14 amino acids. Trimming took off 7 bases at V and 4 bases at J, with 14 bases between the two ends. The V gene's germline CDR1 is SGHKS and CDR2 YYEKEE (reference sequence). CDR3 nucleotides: TGTGCCAGCGAAAAAGGGACGGATAATGAAAAACTGTTTTTT. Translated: CASEKGTDNEKLFF.

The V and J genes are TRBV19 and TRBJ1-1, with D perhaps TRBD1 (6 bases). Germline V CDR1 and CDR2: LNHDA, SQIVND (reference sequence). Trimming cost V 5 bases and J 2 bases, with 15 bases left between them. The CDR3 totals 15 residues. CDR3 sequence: CASSAPRTVNTEAFF. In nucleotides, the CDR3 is TGTGCCAGTAGTGCCCCGAGGACAGTTAACACTGAAGCTTTCTTT.

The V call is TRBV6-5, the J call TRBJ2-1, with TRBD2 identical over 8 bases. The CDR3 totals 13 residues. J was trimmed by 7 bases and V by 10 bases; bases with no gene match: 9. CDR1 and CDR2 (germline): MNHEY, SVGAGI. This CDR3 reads CAIGSGRTNEQFF. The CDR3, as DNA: TGTGCCATCGGGAGCGGGAGAACGAATGAGCAGTTCTTC.

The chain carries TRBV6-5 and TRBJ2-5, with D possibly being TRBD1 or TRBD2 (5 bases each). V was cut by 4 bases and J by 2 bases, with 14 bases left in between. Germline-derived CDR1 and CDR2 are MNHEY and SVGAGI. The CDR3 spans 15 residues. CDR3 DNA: TGTGCCAGCAGTTCGGCCGGGGCGGATCAAGAGACCCAGTACTTC. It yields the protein CASSSAGADQETQYF.

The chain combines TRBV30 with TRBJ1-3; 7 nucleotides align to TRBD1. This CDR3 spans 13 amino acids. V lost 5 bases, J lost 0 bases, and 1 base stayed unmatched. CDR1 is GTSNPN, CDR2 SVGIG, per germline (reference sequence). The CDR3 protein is CAWDRVSGNTIYF. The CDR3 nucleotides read TGTGCCTGGGACAGGGTCTCTGGAAACACCATATATTTT.

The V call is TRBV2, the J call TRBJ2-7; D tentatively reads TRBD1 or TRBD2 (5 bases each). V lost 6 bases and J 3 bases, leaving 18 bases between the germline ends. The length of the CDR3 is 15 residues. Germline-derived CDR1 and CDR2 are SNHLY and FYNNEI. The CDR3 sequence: CASSSDERTHYEQYF. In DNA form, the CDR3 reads TGTGCCAGCAGCTCGGACGAGCGGACACACTACGAGCAGTACTTC. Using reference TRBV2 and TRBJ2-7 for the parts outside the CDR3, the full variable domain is EPEVTQTPSHQVTQMGQEVILRCVPISNHLYFYWYRQILGQKVEFLVSFYNNEISEKSEIFDDQFSVERPDGSNFTLKIRSTKLEDSAMYFCASSSDERTHYEQYFGPGTRLTVT.

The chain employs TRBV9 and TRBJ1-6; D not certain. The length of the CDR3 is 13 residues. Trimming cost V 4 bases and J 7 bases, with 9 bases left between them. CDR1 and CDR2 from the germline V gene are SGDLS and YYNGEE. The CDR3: CASSSIENSPLHF. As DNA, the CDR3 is TGTGCCAGCAGCTCAATTGAGAATTCACCCCTCCACTTT.

CDR3 residues: CASREGTGLTYEQYF. For the CDR3, the DNA is TGCGCCAGCAGGGAGGGGACAGGGTTGACCTACGAGCAGTACTTC. This chain links TRBV5-1 with TRBJ2-7; TRBD1 matches at 9 bases. CDR3 length: 15 amino acids. The germline gives CDR1 SGHRS, CDR2 YFSETQ. After removal of 5 bases from V and 2 bases from J, the junction contained 8 bases not matched to a gene.

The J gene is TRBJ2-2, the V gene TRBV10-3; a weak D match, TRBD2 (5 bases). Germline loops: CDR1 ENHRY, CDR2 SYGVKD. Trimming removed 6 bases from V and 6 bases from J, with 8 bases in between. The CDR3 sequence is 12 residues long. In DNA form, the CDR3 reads TGTGCCATCAGGGGCGGGCCCGGGGAGCTGTTTTTT. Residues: CAIRGGPGELFF.

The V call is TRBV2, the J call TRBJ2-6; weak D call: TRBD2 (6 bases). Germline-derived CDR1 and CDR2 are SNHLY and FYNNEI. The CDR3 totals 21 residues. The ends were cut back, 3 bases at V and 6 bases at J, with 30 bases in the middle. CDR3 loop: CASSEAGKTGPRSVMANVLTF. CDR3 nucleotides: TGTGCCAGCAGTGAGGCGGGAAAAACAGGCCCTAGGAGCGTTATGGCCAACGTCCTGACTTTC.

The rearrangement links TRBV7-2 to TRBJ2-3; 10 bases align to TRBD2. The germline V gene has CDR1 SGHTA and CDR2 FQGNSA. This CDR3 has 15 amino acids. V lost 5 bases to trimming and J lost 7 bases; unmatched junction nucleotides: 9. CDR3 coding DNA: TGTGCCAGCAGCATTCCGGGACTAGCGAGGAATACGCAGTATTTT. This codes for CASSIPGLARNTQYF.

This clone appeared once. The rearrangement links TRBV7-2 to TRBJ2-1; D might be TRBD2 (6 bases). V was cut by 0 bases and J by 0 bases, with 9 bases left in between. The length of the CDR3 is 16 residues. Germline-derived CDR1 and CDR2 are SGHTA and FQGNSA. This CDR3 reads CASSLAASASYNEQFF. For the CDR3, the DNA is TGTGCCAGCAGCTTAGCGGCTAGCGCCTCCTACAATGAGCAGTTCTTC.

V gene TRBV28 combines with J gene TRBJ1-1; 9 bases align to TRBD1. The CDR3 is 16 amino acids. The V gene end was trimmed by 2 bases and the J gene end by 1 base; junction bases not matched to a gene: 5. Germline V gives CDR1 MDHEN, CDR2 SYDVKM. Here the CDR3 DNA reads TGTGCCAGCAGTTTAATGGGACAGGGAGCGAACACTGAAGCTTTCTTT. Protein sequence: CASSLMGQGANTEAFF.

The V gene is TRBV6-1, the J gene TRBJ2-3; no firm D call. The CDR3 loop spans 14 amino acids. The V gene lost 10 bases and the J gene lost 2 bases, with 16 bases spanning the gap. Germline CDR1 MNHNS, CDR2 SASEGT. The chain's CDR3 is CATSNLDITDTQYF. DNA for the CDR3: TGTGCCACCTCCAACCTAGACATCACAGATACGCAGTATTTT.

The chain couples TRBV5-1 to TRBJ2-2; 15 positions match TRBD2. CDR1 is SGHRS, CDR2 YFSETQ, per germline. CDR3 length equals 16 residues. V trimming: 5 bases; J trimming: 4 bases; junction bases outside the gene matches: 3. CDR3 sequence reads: CASRGLAGGFTGELFF. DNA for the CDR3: TGCGCCAGCAGGGGACTAGCGGGAGGTTTCACCGGGGAGCTGTTTTTT.

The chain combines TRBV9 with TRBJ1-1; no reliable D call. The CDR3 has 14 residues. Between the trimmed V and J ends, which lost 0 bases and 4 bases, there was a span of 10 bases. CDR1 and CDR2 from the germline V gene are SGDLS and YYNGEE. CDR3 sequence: CASSVDLGSTEAFF. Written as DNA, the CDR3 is TGTGCCAGCAGCGTAGATTTGGGGAGCACTGAAGCTTTCTTT.